The rows below give T cell receptor beta chains drawn from one sample of a study of CXCR3-negative and CXCR3-positive naive CD8 T cells. One entry per CDR3 protein, without DNA, is what TCRdb gives after re-calling the 5' RACE reads. The table for this sample gives tens of thousands of distinct CDR3 sequences. Sequences were obtained from memory CD8+ T cells from blood. The receptors stem from a human donor in good health. Some clones in this sample may be carry-over from other donors' samples. Both conserved end residues are part of each CDR3. A row's size may be missing; if present it is once, few, many or a size class.

cdr3_aa: CASSLVTRGNNEQFF
v_call: TRBV7-2
clone_size: -
j_call: TRBJ2-1

cdr3_aa: CASSLRQEAFF
v_call: TRBV19
clone_size: -
j_call: TRBJ1-1

cdr3_aa: CASSSVGAYRRETQYF
v_call: TRBV28
clone_size: -
j_call: TRBJ2-5

cdr3_aa: CASSPGAGTDTQYF
v_call: TRBV27
clone_size: -
j_call: TRBJ2-3

cdr3_aa: CASSLLQTSTDTQYF
v_call: TRBV12-3/TRBV12-4
clone_size: -
j_call: TRBJ2-3

cdr3_aa: CASSLDRQIMNTEAFF
v_call: TRBV5-1
clone_size: -
j_call: TRBJ1-1

cdr3_aa: CSVIQGAFGETQYF
v_call: TRBV29-1
clone_size: -
j_call: TRBJ2-5

cdr3_aa: CASSYLEAESYEQYF
v_call: TRBV6-6
clone_size: -
j_call: TRBJ2-7

cdr3_aa: CASRNRFSGANVLTF
v_call: TRBV7-9
clone_size: -
j_call: TRBJ2-6

cdr3_aa: CASSPDRLQNIQYF
v_call: TRBV18
clone_size: -
j_call: TRBJ2-4

cdr3_aa: CSARGTVYNEQFF
v_call: TRBV20-1
clone_size: -
j_call: TRBJ2-1

cdr3_aa: CASSVGTGGMNTEAFF
v_call: TRBV9
clone_size: -
j_call: TRBJ1-1

cdr3_aa: CASSSDRYGETQYF
v_call: TRBV13
clone_size: -
j_call: TRBJ2-5

cdr3_aa: CSARDINGYNEQFF
v_call: TRBV20-1
clone_size: -
j_call: TRBJ2-1

cdr3_aa: CSVEGQDYEQYF
v_call: TRBV29-1
clone_size: -
j_call: TRBJ2-7

cdr3_aa: CASSWGFNNEQFF
v_call: TRBV28
clone_size: -
j_call: TRBJ2-1

cdr3_aa: CASSISNTGELFF
v_call: TRBV25-1
clone_size: -
j_call: TRBJ2-2

cdr3_aa: CATRGTGAYNEQFF
v_call: TRBV15
clone_size: -
j_call: TRBJ2-1

cdr3_aa: CASSQDWSNTDTQYF
v_call: TRBV14
clone_size: -
j_call: TRBJ2-3

cdr3_aa: CASSLTNQPQHF
v_call: TRBV5-4
clone_size: -
j_call: TRBJ1-5

cdr3_aa: CASSSPVVAGASDEQFF
v_call: TRBV11-2
clone_size: -
j_call: TRBJ2-1

cdr3_aa: CASSHGGDTQYF
v_call: TRBV4-2
clone_size: -
j_call: TRBJ2-3

cdr3_aa: CASSPSVDRGDNEQFF
v_call: TRBV28
clone_size: -
j_call: TRBJ2-1

cdr3_aa: CASSEVRATSYNSPLHF
v_call: TRBV25-1
clone_size: -
j_call: TRBJ1-6

cdr3_aa: CASSYGASNTGELFF
v_call: TRBV6-6
clone_size: -
j_call: TRBJ2-2

cdr3_aa: CASSLGEGPYEQYF
v_call: TRBV7-6
clone_size: -
j_call: TRBJ2-7

cdr3_aa: CSVGLGTGTGELFF
v_call: TRBV29-1
clone_size: -
j_call: TRBJ2-2

cdr3_aa: CAWSVGQGAYEQYF
v_call: TRBV30
clone_size: -
j_call: TRBJ2-7

cdr3_aa: CASSLPRGRSSYNEQFF
v_call: TRBV28
clone_size: -
j_call: TRBJ2-1

cdr3_aa: CASSSRGGWEKLFF
v_call: TRBV7-2
clone_size: -
j_call: TRBJ1-4

cdr3_aa: CASSSGQGDSGNTIYF
v_call: TRBV6-5
clone_size: -
j_call: TRBJ1-3

cdr3_aa: CASGTGEETQYF
v_call: TRBV28
clone_size: -
j_call: TRBJ2-5

cdr3_aa: CASSTQGAYEQYF
v_call: TRBV6-5
clone_size: -
j_call: TRBJ2-7

cdr3_aa: CATEPLGSGSHEQFF
v_call: TRBV6-2/TRBV6-3
clone_size: -
j_call: TRBJ2-1

cdr3_aa: CASSLLGETGELFF
v_call: TRBV28
clone_size: -
j_call: TRBJ2-2

cdr3_aa: CASSLSGTGFTEAFF
v_call: TRBV27
clone_size: medium-sized
j_call: TRBJ1-1

cdr3_aa: CSGWDSQETQYF
v_call: TRBV29-1
clone_size: -
j_call: TRBJ2-7

cdr3_aa: CASSYSLGDSYYEQYF
v_call: TRBV6-6
clone_size: -
j_call: TRBJ2-7

cdr3_aa: CASSLLPGAGYTF
v_call: TRBV28
clone_size: -
j_call: TRBJ1-2

cdr3_aa: CATSSVPGYEQFF
v_call: TRBV15
clone_size: -
j_call: TRBJ2-1